This T cell receptor beta chain was recorded in a study of cytomegalovirus exposure and HLA in healthy donors. Per germline, CDR1 MNHEY and CDR2 SMNVEV (reference sequence). Trimming cost V 5 bases and J 0 bases, with 7 bases left between them. The CDR3 runs 13 residues. Assay: immunoSEQ multiplex PCR; the TCRdb copy retains only in-frame clones and omits some. The data show around 300,000 clones, 70% to 90% seen once. This clonotype was sampled from a woman aged 18 to 35 in good health and CMV-seronegative. Sample: PBMCs. V usage is TRBV27 and J usage is TRBJ1-1; D uncertain. The CDR3 here is CASSPFMNTEAFF. In nucleotides, the CDR3 is TGTGCCAGCAGTCCCTTTATGAACACTGAAGCTTTCTTT.